Listed below are T cell receptor beta chains from one sample, sequenced in a study of T cell responses to AZD1222 COVID-19 vaccine. Clones were sequenced by immunoSEQ multiplex PCR, and TCRdb holds only the in-frame ones, with some missing. Of tens of thousands of clones in the sample, 75% to 90% were seen once. The specimen was peripheral blood, collected on day 0 of AZD1222 vaccination. These TCRs come from an adult in good health. Both conserved end residues are part of each CDR3. D genes are given only for firm matches. Rows give clone size only sometimes, using once, few, many, or a class for an expanded clone.

D gene: TRBD1; J gene: TRBJ1-5; clone size: .; V gene: TRBV27; CDR3 protein: CASSLSTGDSNQPQHF; CDR3 DNA: TGTGCCAGCAGTTTGTCGACAGGGGATAGCAATCAGCCCCAGCATTTT
D gene: TRBD1; J gene: TRBJ2-5; clone size: .; V gene: TRBV23-1; CDR3 protein: CASSRDRGWETQYF; CDR3 DNA: TGCGCCAGCAGCCGGGACAGGGGTTGGGAGACCCAGTACTTC
D gene: .; J gene: TRBJ1-3; clone size: .; V gene: TRBV6-5; CDR3 protein: CASSYRAPISGNTIYF; CDR3 DNA: TGTGCCAGCAGTTACCGCGCCCCTATCTCTGGAAACACCATATATTTT
D gene: .; J gene: TRBJ2-3; clone size: .; V gene: TRBV9; CDR3 protein: CASSVAPTSTDTQYF; CDR3 DNA: TGTGCCAGCAGCGTAGCCCCCACCAGTACAGATACGCAGTATTTT
D gene: TRBD2; J gene: TRBJ2-7; clone size: .; V gene: TRBV7-9; CDR3 protein: CASSLGTSGRSSYEQYF; CDR3 DNA: TGTGCCAGCAGCTTAGGGACTAGCGGGCGCAGCTCCTACGAGCAGTACTTC
D gene: .; J gene: TRBJ1-5; clone size: .; V gene: TRBV2; CDR3 protein: CASSGGNQPQHF; CDR3 DNA: TGTGCCAGCAGTGGAGGAAATCAGCCCCAGCATTTT
D gene: .; J gene: TRBJ1-3; clone size: .; V gene: TRBV7-2; CDR3 protein: CASSFSGNTIYF; CDR3 DNA: TGTGCCAGCAGCTTCTCTGGAAACACCATATATTTT
D gene: .; J gene: TRBJ2-3; clone size: .; V gene: TRBV7-2; CDR3 protein: CASRQPRQGTDTQYF; CDR3 DNA: TGTGCCAGCAGACAGCCGAGACAGGGCACAGATACGCAGTATTTT
D gene: .; J gene: TRBJ1-3; clone size: .; V gene: TRBV5-1; CDR3 protein: CASSLSGGNTIYF; CDR3 DNA: TGCGCCAGCAGCTTGTCAGGAGGAAACACCATATATTTT
D gene: .; J gene: TRBJ1-1; clone size: .; V gene: TRBV5-1; CDR3 protein: CASSYGYSRVNTEAFF; CDR3 DNA: TGCGCCAGCAGCTATGGTTACAGCAGGGTGAACACTGAAGCTTTCTTT
D gene: .; J gene: TRBJ1-2; clone size: .; V gene: TRBV12-3/TRBV12-4; CDR3 protein: CASSRGKNYGYTF; CDR3 DNA: TGTGCCAGCAGTAGAGGCAAGAACTATGGCTACACCTTC
D gene: .; J gene: TRBJ2-7; clone size: .; V gene: TRBV10-2; CDR3 protein: CARPDLSDSYEQYF; CDR3 DNA: TGCGCCAGACCAGACTTATCGGATTCTTACGAGCAGTACTTC
D gene: .; J gene: TRBJ1-5; clone size: .; V gene: TRBV10-3; CDR3 protein: CAISLNSNQPQHF; CDR3 DNA: TGTGCCATCTCCTTGAACAGCAATCAGCCCCAGCATTTT
D gene: .; J gene: TRBJ1-1; clone size: .; V gene: TRBV19; CDR3 protein: CASSLGSLNTEAFF; CDR3 DNA: TGTGCCAGTAGCCTCGGAAGCCTTAACACTGAAGCTTTCTTT
D gene: .; J gene: TRBJ1-1; clone size: .; V gene: TRBV9; CDR3 protein: CASSVARGGTEAFF; CDR3 DNA: TGTGCCAGCAGCGTAGCTAGGGGAGGCACTGAAGCTTTCTTT
D gene: .; J gene: TRBJ1-2; clone size: .; V gene: TRBV6-1; CDR3 protein: CASRTGTVYGYTF; CDR3 DNA: TGTGCCAGCAGAACCGGGACGGTCTATGGCTACACCTTC
D gene: .; J gene: TRBJ1-2; clone size: .; V gene: TRBV4-1; CDR3 protein: CASSRLDTANYGYTF; CDR3 DNA: TGCGCCAGCAGCCGCTTAGACACAGCTAACTATGGCTACACCTTC
D gene: TRBD2; J gene: TRBJ2-7; clone size: .; V gene: TRBV11-3; CDR3 protein: CASSFRRGAYEQYF; CDR3 DNA: TGTGCCAGCAGCTTTCGGCGGGGGGCTTACGAGCAGTACTTC
D gene: TRBD1; J gene: TRBJ2-7; clone size: few; V gene: TRBV5-1; CDR3 protein: CASRSSGTGAPGEQYF; CDR3 DNA: TGCGCCAGCAGGAGTTCCGGGACAGGGGCCCCGGGGGAGCAGTACTTC
D gene: .; J gene: TRBJ1-5; clone size: .; V gene: TRBV5-1; CDR3 protein: CASSLDVGGNQPQHF; CDR3 DNA: TGCGCCAGCAGCTTGGATGTAGGGGGCAATCAGCCCCAGCATTTT
D gene: .; J gene: TRBJ2-7; clone size: .; V gene: TRBV5-1; CDR3 protein: CASSLTKYEQYF; CDR3 DNA: TGCGCCAGCAGCTTGACTAAATACGAGCAGTACTTC
D gene: .; J gene: TRBJ2-2; clone size: few; V gene: TRBV7-3; CDR3 protein: CASSLWGPGTGELFF; CDR3 DNA: TGTGCCAGCAGCTTGTGGGGGCCGGGGACCGGGGAGCTGTTTTTT
D gene: TRBD1; J gene: TRBJ2-7; clone size: .; V gene: TRBV4-2; CDR3 protein: CASSQDHRQGSYEQYF; CDR3 DNA: TGTGCCAGCAGCCAAGATCACCGACAGGGAAGCTACGAGCAGTACTTC
D gene: TRBD2; J gene: TRBJ2-7; clone size: .; V gene: TRBV30; CDR3 protein: CAWTVGGTYEQYF; CDR3 DNA: TGTGCCTGGACCGTGGGGGGGACCTACGAGCAGTACTTC
D gene: TRBD2; J gene: TRBJ2-7; clone size: .; V gene: TRBV7-9; CDR3 protein: CASSLATPGLVTLEQYF; CDR3 DNA: TGTGCCAGCAGCTTAGCTACACCGGGACTAGTTACTCTCGAGCAGTACTTC
D gene: .; J gene: TRBJ1-1; clone size: once; V gene: TRBV6-2/TRBV6-3; CDR3 protein: CASSYVRTEAFF; CDR3 DNA: TGTGCCAGCAGTTACGTGAGGACTGAAGCTTTCTTT
D gene: .; J gene: TRBJ1-6; clone size: .; V gene: TRBV9; CDR3 protein: CASSTRGGLINSPLHF; CDR3 DNA: TGTGCCAGCAGCACCCGGGGGGGACTGATAAATTCACCCCTCCACTTT
D gene: .; J gene: TRBJ1-1; clone size: .; V gene: TRBV5-1; CDR3 protein: CASSQLTDNTEAFF; CDR3 DNA: TGCGCCAGCAGCCAATTAACAGATAACACTGAAGCTTTCTTT
D gene: .; J gene: TRBJ2-3; clone size: few; V gene: TRBV11-3; CDR3 protein: CASSLGQRTDTQYF; CDR3 DNA: TGTGCCAGCAGCTTGGGACAACGAACAGATACGCAGTATTTT
D gene: .; J gene: TRBJ1-1; clone size: .; V gene: TRBV7-3; CDR3 protein: CASSLTVNTEAFF; CDR3 DNA: TGTGCCAGCAGCTTAACAGTCAACACTGAAGCTTTCTTT
D gene: .; J gene: TRBJ1-2; clone size: .; V gene: TRBV11-3; CDR3 protein: CASSKGPSNYGYTF; CDR3 DNA: TGTGCCAGCAGCAAGGGGCCGTCGAACTATGGCTACACCTTC
D gene: .; J gene: TRBJ1-1; clone size: .; V gene: TRBV11-3; CDR3 protein: CASSLSTYTEAFF; CDR3 DNA: TGTGCCAGCAGCTTATCAACCTACACTGAAGCTTTCTTT
D gene: TRBD1; J gene: TRBJ1-1; clone size: .; V gene: TRBV11-2; CDR3 protein: CASSHRGLSTEAFF; CDR3 DNA: TGTGCCAGCAGCCACAGGGGGCTGAGCACTGAAGCTTTCTTT
D gene: .; J gene: TRBJ2-1; clone size: .; V gene: TRBV24-1; CDR3 protein: CATSDPGQANEQFF; CDR3 DNA: TGTGCCACCAGTGACCCCGGACAAGCGAATGAGCAGTTCTTC
D gene: .; J gene: TRBJ1-2; clone size: .; V gene: TRBV7-9; CDR3 protein: CASSQDANYGYTF; CDR3 DNA: TGTGCCAGCAGCCAAGACGCTAACTATGGCTACACCTTC
D gene: .; J gene: TRBJ1-3; clone size: .; V gene: TRBV7-6; CDR3 protein: CASSLVIGGLGGNTIYF; CDR3 DNA: TGTGCCAGCAGCTTAGTTATCGGGGGGCTAGGTGGAAACACCATATATTTT
D gene: .; J gene: TRBJ1-4; clone size: .; V gene: TRBV19; CDR3 protein: CASSNPSRGHTNEKLFF; CDR3 DNA: TGTGCCAGTAGCAACCCGTCGAGGGGACATACGAATGAAAAACTGTTTTTT
D gene: .; J gene: TRBJ2-7; clone size: .; V gene: TRBV7-6; CDR3 protein: CASSPASSHYEQYF; CDR3 DNA: TGTGCCAGCAGCCCCGCTAGCAGCCACTACGAGCAGTACTTC
D gene: .; J gene: TRBJ1-2; clone size: .; V gene: TRBV7-9; CDR3 protein: CASSSERLERGSTF; CDR3 DNA: TGTGCCAGCAGCTCTGAGCGACTGGAGCGCGGGTCCACCTTC
D gene: .; J gene: TRBJ1-4; clone size: once; V gene: TRBV25-1; CDR3 protein: CASSGRRGVDEKLFF; CDR3 DNA: TGTGCCAGCAGTGGCAGACGGGGGGTGGATGAAAAACTGTTTTTT
D gene: .; J gene: TRBJ2-6; clone size: .; V gene: TRBV9; CDR3 protein: CASSVQGTGANVLTF; CDR3 DNA: TGTGCCAGCAGCGTCCAGGGTACCGGGGCCAACGTCCTGACTTTC
D gene: .; J gene: TRBJ1-3; clone size: .; V gene: TRBV6-5; CDR3 protein: CASSRPQGTGNTIYF; CDR3 DNA: TGTGCCAGCAGTCGACCTCAGGGTACTGGAAACACCATATATTTT
D gene: .; J gene: TRBJ1-4; clone size: .; V gene: TRBV7-2; CDR3 protein: CASSLGPEEKLFF; CDR3 DNA: TGTGCCAGCAGCTTAGGGCCTGAGGAAAAACTGTTTTTT
D gene: .; J gene: TRBJ2-7; clone size: .; V gene: TRBV2; CDR3 protein: CASSLQRREQYF; CDR3 DNA: TGTGCCAGCAGCTTACAAAGGAGGGAGCAGTACTTC
D gene: TRBD1; J gene: TRBJ1-2; clone size: .; V gene: TRBV6-1; CDR3 protein: CASSEATGDGYTF; CDR3 DNA: TGTGCCAGCAGTGAAGCCACAGGGGACGGCTACACCTTC
D gene: TRBD1; J gene: TRBJ1-5; clone size: .; V gene: TRBV12-3/TRBV12-4; CDR3 protein: CASSYTGGTPQHF; CDR3 DNA: TGTGCCAGCAGCTACACAGGGGGCACGCCCCAGCATTTT
D gene: .; J gene: TRBJ1-6; clone size: .; V gene: TRBV6-5; CDR3 protein: CASSPEGVQNSPLHF; CDR3 DNA: TGTGCCAGCAGTCCCGAGGGGGTTCAGAATTCACCCCTCCACTTT